The clone carrying this T cell receptor beta chain was found a few times. Unique molecular identifiers were incorporated into the prepared TCRbeta library. TCRdb reprocessed the PCR reads via MiXCR and lists one record per CDR3 protein. The sample has almost 400,000 distinct CDR3 sequences, around 20% seen once. The sample is drawn from a study of T-cell reconstitution after alpha-beta-depleted transplantation in children. This CDR3 is built from 13 residues. The V segment lost 4 bases and the J segment 4 bases; nucleotides outside the gene matches: 0. This chain uses TRBV12-3 or TRBV12-4 with TRBJ2-2; 7 bases line up with TRBD1. The material sequenced was PBMCs from the stem cell graft donor, taken from the stem cell graft. The origin of this receptor is a human donor who donated a stem cell graft to a child with acute myeloid leukemia. The CDR3: CASSYRGTGELFF. The CDR3 DNA reads TGTGCCAGCAGTTACAGGGGCACCGGGGAGCTGTTTTTT.